The TCR beta chain under discussion was sequenced for a study of blood T cell repertoires in COVID-19. Original processing notes: Estimation of nucleated cell counts relied on the amplification of reference gene primers. Here immunoSEQ multiplex PCR was the method, and the copy in TCRdb shows in-frame clones only, minus some. V, J and clone size reflect that table, while D and trimming were determined from the DNA. Of about 170,000 clones detected, approximately 91% appear once; the ten largest clones hold approximately 0.5%. Trimming removed 4 bases from V and 4 bases from J, with 13 bases in between. This CDR3 is built from 14 residues. Germline values: CDR1 ENHRY, CDR2 SYGVKD.

Material for sequencing was peripheral blood. The V and J genes are TRBV10-3 and TRBJ1-2; possibly TRBD1 for D (6 bases). The clonotype was recovered from a man aged 45-60 years with acute or convalescent COVID-19. The CDR3 DNA reads as TGTGCCATCAGTGGGACAGCCATAGCCTATGGCTACACCTTC. Residues: CAISGTAIAYGYTF.